Below, 27 T cell receptor beta chains from the same sample are listed, as sequenced in a study of blood T cell repertoires in COVID-19 (TCRdb year 2020). Libraries were made using the immunoSEQ multiplex PCR assay. Imported from immuneACCESS, the table was reduced by TCRdb to in-frame sequences with V and J called. These copies leave out some clones; in studies compared against another copy, an unresolved V gene accounts for under half, and the cause of the remainder is not known. The sample data list some 170,000 clones, and around four fifths of these were observed just once. Of the sample, roughly 7.2% falls within the top ten clones. Source material: peripheral blood. These receptors all come from a woman aged 40 to 50 with COVID-19, enrolled during active disease.

This CDR3 is CASSPGGPLHF. The CDR3 nucleotides read TGTGCCAGCAGTCCGGGGGGCCCCCTCCACTTT. The chain combines TRBV28 with TRBJ1-6, with D maybe TRBD1 (6 bases). Germline V gene data show CDR1 as MDHEN and CDR2 as SYDVKM. V dropped 5 bases and J dropped 13 bases, with 9 bases sitting between them. The CDR3 sequence is 11 residues long.

The rearrangement uses TRBV6-6 and TRBJ2-3, with D uncertain. CDR1 and CDR2 from the germline V gene are MNHNY and SVGAGI (reference sequence). This CDR3 has 15 residues. V was cut by 4 bases and J by 3 bases, with 14 bases left in between. The chain's CDR3 is CASSWPRGWTDTQYF. DNA for the CDR3: TGTGCCAGCAGTTGGCCCCGCGGCTGGACAGATACGCAGTATTTT.

The rearrangement joins TRBV6-1 to TRBJ1-5; 8 positions agree with TRBD1. Germline CDR1 is MNHNS and CDR2 is SASEGT. The CDR3 contains 16 residues. The trim removed 0 bases at V and 4 bases at J, leaving 5 bases unmatched. The CDR3 region is CASSEAVGQGNQPQHF. CDR3 bases: TGTGCCAGCAGTGAAGCCGTAGGACAGGGAAATCAGCCCCAGCATTTT.

The rearrangement links TRBV24-1 to TRBJ2-2; TRBD2 might be the D (5 bases). The CDR3 is made up of 16 amino acids. The germline V gene encodes CDR1 KGHDR and CDR2 SFDVKD. V lost 4 bases, J lost 1 base, and 12 bases lay in between. For the CDR3, the DNA is TGTGCCACCAGTGAACCCCGACGGGGGAACACCGGGGAGCTGTTTTTT. Its protein is CATSEPRRGNTGELFF.

The chain recombines TRBV9 with TRBJ2-1; D perhaps matches TRBD1 (6 bases). V was trimmed by 0 bases and J by 5 bases, leaving 15 bases between them. The CDR3 covers 16 residues. Germline V gene lookup returns CDR1 SGDLS and CDR2 YYNGEE. CDR3 coding DNA: TGTGCCAGCAGCGTAGACGTAGGGGGTAGCCACAATGAGCAGTTCTTC. Its protein is CASSVDVGGSHNEQFF.

The J gene is TRBJ2-7, the V gene TRBV4-1; 7 nucleotides align to TRBD2. CDR1 is MGHRA, CDR2 YSYEKL, per germline. V trimming: 8 bases; J trimming: 3 bases; junction bases outside the gene matches: 4. The CDR3 runs to 12 residues. The chain's CDR3 is CASAGEGYEQYF. In DNA form, the CDR3 reads TGCGCCAGCGCGGGAGAGGGCTACGAGCAGTACTTC.

J is TRBJ2-5 and V is TRBV15; D is possibly TRBD2 (6 bases). The V and J ends lost 0 bases and 2 bases respectively, with 10 bases between them. This CDR3 region has 15 residues. CDR1 and CDR2 from the germline V gene are LNHNV and YYDKDF (reference sequence). The CDR3 DNA is TGTGCCACCAGCAGAGATGGAGGGAGACAAGAGACCCAGTACTTC. Its translation: CATSRDGGRQETQYF.

CDR3: CASSFVAGRETEAFF. For the CDR3, the DNA is TGTGCCAGCAGCTTTGTGGCAGGGCGGGAAACTGAAGCTTTCTTT. V gene TRBV7-9 combines with J gene TRBJ1-1; D may be TRBD1 (5 bases). The CDR3 spans 15 residues. Germline V CDR1 and CDR2: SEHNR, FQNEAQ (reference sequence). V was shortened by 3 bases and J by 5 bases, with 16 bases between the two germline ends.

This clone appeared a single time. The V gene is TRBV20-1, the J gene TRBJ1-2; 7 bases map to TRBD1. Germline V gene lookup returns CDR1 DFQATT and CDR2 SNEGSKA (reference sequence). This CDR3 has 11 amino acids. V lost 1 base to trimming and J lost 11 bases; unmatched junction nucleotides: 4. The CDR3 coding sequence is TGCAGTGCTAGAGCCTCAGGGGGATACACCTTC. This sequence encodes CSARASGGYTF.

This CDR3 is CAERGFGYTEAFF. The CDR3 DNA reads TGTGCCGAACGGGGATTCGGTTACACTGAAGCTTTCTTT. V usage is TRBV2 and J usage is TRBJ1-1; D is unresolved. The CDR3 is made up of 13 amino acids. Trimming left V 11 bases short and J 3 bases short, with 16 bases between. Looked up from germline, CDR1 is SNHLY and CDR2 is FYNNEI.

This sequence joins TRBV27 and TRBJ1-2; TRBD1 might be the D (5 bases). The CDR3 length is 15 residues. V lost 1 base and J 3 bases, leaving 12 bases between the germline ends. Germline CDR1 reads MNHEY; CDR2 reads SMNVEV (reference sequence). CDR3 DNA sequence: TGTGCCAGCAGTTTATTCCCAGGGTTGGACTATGGCTACACCTTC. The encoded protein is CASSLFPGLDYGYTF.

In the case of this clone: Other DNA sequences from this sample encode an identical CDR3 as well. J is TRBJ1-5 and V is TRBV24-1; no clear D. V was shortened by 4 bases and J by 4 bases, with 10 bases between the two germline ends. CDR3 length equals 14 residues. Germline CDR1 and CDR2: KGHDR and SFDVKD. The CDR3, as DNA: TGTGCCACCAGTGACCCCGGGTCGAATCAGCCCCAGCATTTT. Its translation: CATSDPGSNQPQHF.

The genes are TRBV27 and TRBJ1-1, with 8 bases aligning to TRBD1. The CDR3 extends over 14 amino acids. J gave up 1 base and V 6 bases, and 4 bases lay outside the gene matches. CDR1 is MNHEY, CDR2 SMNVEV, per germline (reference sequence). CDR3 protein: CASRLGQGNTEAFF. CDR3 sequence (DNA): TGTGCCAGCAGACTTGGACAGGGGAACACTGAAGCTTTCTTT.

In DNA form, the CDR3 reads TGCGCCAGCTCGCGGCTCCGTCTTAATGAAAAACTGTTTTTT. This gives the protein CASSRLRLNEKLFF. This sequence joins TRBV5-1 and TRBJ1-4; D call uncertain. V was pared by 7 bases and J by 4 bases, with 14 bases between. The CDR3 has 14 amino acids. Germline assignment: CDR1 SGHRS and CDR2 YFSETQ.

The J gene is TRBJ2-7, the V gene TRBV7-6, with a possible D match to TRBD1 (5 bases). This CDR3 is built from 13 residues. Germline CDR1 and CDR2: SGHVS and FNYEAQ. V lost 4 bases and J lost 5, with 12 bases in between. CDR3 loop: CASSSTGVHEQYF. The CDR3 DNA is TGTGCCAGCAGCTCCACAGGTGTACACGAGCAGTACTTC.

The genes are TRBV29-1 and TRBJ1-1; a weak D match, TRBD1 (5 bases). CDR1 and CDR2 (germline): SQVTM, ANQGSEA. This CDR3 has 13 amino acids. Trimming left V 4 bases short and J 0 bases short, with 9 bases between. The CDR3 DNA is TGCAGCGTTGTGAGACAGATGAACACTGAAGCTTTCTTT. Translated, it gives CSVVRQMNTEAFF.

V gene TRBV9 combines with J gene TRBJ2-7, with 7 bases aligning to TRBD2. The CDR3 is 15 residues long. From germline, CDR1 is SGDLS and CDR2 YYNGEE. The trim removed 3 bases at V and 0 bases at J, leaving 6 bases unmatched. The CDR3 loop is CASSGGTTFSYEQYF. CDR3 nucleotides: TGTGCCAGCAGCGGCGGGACTACCTTCTCCTACGAGCAGTACTTC. The entire variable domain, with the rest obtained from reference TRBV9 and TRBJ2-7, is as follows: DSGVTQTPKHLITATGQRVTLRCSPRSGDLSVYWYQQSLDQGLQFLIQYYNGEERAKGNILERFSAQQFPDLHSELNLSSLELGDSALYFCASSGGTTFSYEQYFGPGTRLTVT.

A note on this clone: This same CDR3 is encoded by further DNA sequences in the sample. The chain uses TRBV5-1 and TRBJ1-1; unclear D gene. Per germline, CDR1 SGHRS and CDR2 YFSETQ. V was clipped by 7 bases and J by 2 bases, with 12 bases between them. This CDR3 contains 13 residues. The CDR3 sequence: CASGRRGNTEAFF. The DNA for the CDR3 is TGCGCCAGCGGGAGGCGCGGCAACACTGAAGCTTTCTTT. Combining the CDR3 with reference TRBV5-1 and TRBJ1-1 gives the whole variable domain KAGVTQTPRYLIKTRGQQVTLSCSPISGHRSVSWYQQTPGQGLQFLFEYFSETQRNKGNFPGRFSGRQFSNSRSEMNVSTLELGDSALYLCASGRRGNTEAFFGQGTRLTVV.

The V gene is TRBV6-2 or TRBV6-3, the J gene TRBJ1-5; D uncertain. The CDR3 length is 15 residues. CDR1 MNHEY and CDR2 SVGEGT come from the germline V gene. With 4 bases removed from V and 6 bases from J, the gap between germline ends came to 16 bases. CDR3 nucleotides: TGTGCCAGCAGTTCCCCGATGGCGTGGGCTCAGCCCCAGCATTTT. This gives the protein CASSSPMAWAQPQHF.

The chain joins TRBV7-6 to TRBJ1-1; no clear D. The germline V gene encodes CDR1 SGHVS and CDR2 FNYEAQ. CDR3 length: 14 residues. Trimming pared 5 bases from V and 0 bases from J, leaving 10 bases between. In nucleotides, the CDR3 is TGTGCCAGCAGCCCCCAGACTGTGAACACTGAAGCTTTCTTT. It yields the protein CASSPQTVNTEAFF.

The V gene is TRBV10-3, the J gene TRBJ2-7; 11 bases fit TRBD1. The CDR3 is 12 residues long. Germline CDR1 and CDR2: ENHRY and SYGVKD. The CDR3 DNA is TGTGCATCGGGACAGGGGGTCTACGAGCAGTACTTC. This sequence encodes CASGQGVYEQYF.

The CDR3 coding sequence is TGTGCCAGCAGCCTCGGACAGACAGGGGCAAACTCACCCCTCCACTTT. This codes for CASSLGQTGANSPLHF. The chain employs TRBV3-1 (or the pseudogene TRBV3-2) and TRBJ1-6; 8 bases map to TRBD1. The CDR3 runs to 16 residues. The V and J ends lost 4 bases and 10 bases, in that order; junction bases with no gene match: 12. The germline V gene encodes CDR1 LGHDT and CDR2 YNNKEL (reference sequence).

The chain combines TRBV5-1 with TRBJ2-7, with 8 bases fitting TRBD1. The ends lost 4 bases at V and 3 bases at J; junction bases unmatched: 6. Germline assignment: CDR1 SGHRS and CDR2 YFSETQ. The CDR3 loop spans 14 amino acids. In DNA form, the CDR3 reads TGCGCCAGCAGCCCTACACAGGGGGGCTACGAGCAGTACTTC. This gives the protein CASSPTQGGYEQYF.

J is TRBJ1-5 and V is TRBV4-1, with 8 positions matching TRBD1. Losses at the gene ends were 3 bases for V and 2 bases for J; bases not matched to a gene: 6. CDR3 length: 16 amino acids. Germline V lookup: CDR1 MGHRA, CDR2 YSYEKL. The CDR3 coding sequence is TGCGCCAGCAGCCACGCTCAGGGGGCTGGCAATCAGCCCCAGCATTTT. As protein: CASSHAQGAGNQPQHF.

This clone was recorded many times. Other DNA sequences of this sample code for an identical CDR3. The gene calls are TRBV6-5 and TRBJ1-6, with unresolved D. The CDR3 has 12 residues. V lost 2 bases and J lost 7, with 3 bases in between. CDR1 and CDR2 from the germline V gene are MNHEY and SVGAGI. CDR3 protein: CASSYPNSPLHF. The CDR3 DNA sequence: TGTGCCAGCAGTTACCCAAATTCACCCCTCCACTTT.

The chain has TRBV28 and TRBJ1-2; tentatively, D is TRBD1 (6 bases). The V gene's germline CDR1 is MDHEN and CDR2 SYDVKM. V lost 3 bases and J 8 bases, leaving 16 bases between the germline ends. This CDR3 has 14 residues. This CDR3 reads CASSLPHREGGYTF. DNA of the CDR3: TGTGCCAGCAGTTTGCCGCACAGGGAGGGAGGCTACACCTTC.

The genes are TRBV11-2 and TRBJ2-3; D remains ambiguous. Trimming took 5 bases from V and 6 from J, leaving 9 bases between them. This CDR3 contains 12 residues. Germline V CDR1 and CDR2: SGHAT, FQNNGV. The CDR3 DNA reads as TGTGCCAGCAGCGCAAGAGTGGATACGCAGTATTTT. Translated, it gives CASSARVDTQYF. Filled out from reference TRBV11-2 and TRBJ2-3, the complete variable domain reads EAGVAQSPRYKIIEKRQSVAFWCNPISGHATLYWYQQILGQGPKLLIQFQNNGVVDDSQLPKDRFSAERLKGVDSTLKIQPAKLEDSAVYLCASSARVDTQYFGPGTRLTVL.